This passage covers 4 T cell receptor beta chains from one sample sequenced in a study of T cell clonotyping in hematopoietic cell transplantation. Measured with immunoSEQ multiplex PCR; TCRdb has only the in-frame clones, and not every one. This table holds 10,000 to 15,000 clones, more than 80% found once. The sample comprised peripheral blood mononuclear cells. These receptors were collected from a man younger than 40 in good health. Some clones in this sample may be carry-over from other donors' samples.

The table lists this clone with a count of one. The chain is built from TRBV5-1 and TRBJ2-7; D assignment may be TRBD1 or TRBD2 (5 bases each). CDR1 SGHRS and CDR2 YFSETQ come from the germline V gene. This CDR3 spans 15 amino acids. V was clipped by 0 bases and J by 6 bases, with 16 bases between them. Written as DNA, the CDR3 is TGCGCCAGCAGCTTGGTGAGTGGGACCGCTTCCGAGCAGTACTTC. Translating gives CASSLVSGTASEQYF.

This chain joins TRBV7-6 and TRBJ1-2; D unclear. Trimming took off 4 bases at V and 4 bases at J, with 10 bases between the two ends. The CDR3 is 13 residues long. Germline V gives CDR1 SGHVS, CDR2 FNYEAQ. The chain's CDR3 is CASSWAGSYGYTF. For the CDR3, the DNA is TGTGCCAGCAGCTGGGCGGGGTCCTATGGCTACACCTTC.

The CDR3 DNA follows: TGTGCCAGCAGTTTATGGCTAGCGGGATTAAATGAGCAGTTCTTC. This sequence encodes CASSLWLAGLNEQFF. This chain uses TRBV28 with TRBJ2-1; 9 bases align to TRBD2. The trim removed 0 bases at V and 7 bases at J, leaving 4 bases unmatched. The CDR3 length is 15 residues. Germline V CDR1 and CDR2: MDHEN, SYDVKM.

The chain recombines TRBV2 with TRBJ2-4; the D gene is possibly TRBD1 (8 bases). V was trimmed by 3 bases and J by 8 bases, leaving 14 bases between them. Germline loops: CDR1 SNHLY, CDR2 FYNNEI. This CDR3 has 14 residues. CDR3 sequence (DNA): TGTGCCAGCAGTGATGAACAGGGGGGGGACATTCAGTACTTC. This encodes CASSDEQGGDIQYF. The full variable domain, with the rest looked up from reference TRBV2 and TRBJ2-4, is EPEVTQTPSHQVTQMGQEVILRCVPISNHLYFYWYRQILGQKVEFLVSFYNNEISEKSEIFDDQFSVERPDGSNFTLKIRSTKLEDSAMYFCASSDEQGGDIQYFGAGTRLSVL.